This T cell receptor (beta chain) came from a study of T cells in women clearing cervical HPV infection. Study overall: Case blood was drawn a median about 23 weeks after lesion detection.

The method was immunoSEQ multiplex PCR; TCRdb's version includes in-frame clones alone and lacks a portion of them. The listing contains 40,000 to 55,000 clones. All donors had a single incident cervical HPV16 infection, not prevalent. HPV was found by MY09/MY11 PCR and dot-blot genotyping. Study-level points and caveats: Each sample's T-cell count was unknown, possibly confounding richness.

Concerning this clone: What it binds is unknown. With the read ending 3 residues before the CDR3 end, the germline J gene is used to fill in that end.

CDR3 length: 15 residues. Germline CDR1 reads DFQATT; CDR2 reads SNEGSKA (reference sequence). Unmatched junction bases numbered 5, after V lost 0 bases and J lost 3 bases. The TCR comes from a woman aged 18 to 75 with a cervical HPV16 infection that either progressed to CIN3+ or cleared (not recorded which). The material sequenced was blood buffy coat. The V call is TRBV20-1, the J call TRBJ1-2; TRBD1 agrees at 9 bases. The CDR3 sequence: CSARDTGGWDYGYTF. Partial CDR3 DNA: TGCAGTGCTAGAGACACAGGGGGCTGGGACTATGGC.